These 4 T cell receptor beta chains originate from one sample sequenced in a study of CD8 T cells in Susac syndrome. Random hexamers were used to reverse transcribe the RNA input (0.5 to 1 ug). TCRdb redid the calling of the immunoSEQ multiplex PCR reads with MiXCR, one entry per CDR3 protein. The profile shows roughly 190,000 distinct CDR3 sequences, roughly 95% of them singletons. The sample taken for sequencing was CD4+ T cells from PBMCs. The source is a human donor with Susac syndrome.

The genes are TRBV20-1 and TRBJ1-2; maybe TRBD1 (5 bases). CDR3 length equals 12 residues. The V end lost 0 bases, the J end lost 8 bases, and 10 bases lay between the germline ends. From germline, CDR1 is DFQATT and CDR2 SNEGSKA (reference sequence). The CDR3 sequence is CSARDTPGGYTF. In DNA form, the CDR3 reads TGCAGTGCTAGAGATACCCCAGGGGGCTACACCTTC.

This chain uses TRBV12-3 or TRBV12-4 with TRBJ2-7; the match to TRBD2 covers 11 bases. After removal of 5 bases from V and 1 base from J, the junction contained 10 bases not matched to a gene. The CDR3 covers 17 residues. CDR3 DNA: TGTGCCAGCAGTAAAGGTAGCGGGGGGGTCTTGTCCTACGAGCAGTACTTC. It codes for CASSKGSGGVLSYEQYF.

J is TRBJ1-4 and V is TRBV4-1; D gene unclear. V lost 4 bases to trimming and J lost 4 bases, with 16 bases between them. Germline CDR1 and CDR2: MGHRA and YSYEKL. This CDR3 is built from 16 residues. Here the CDR3 DNA reads TGCGCCAGCAGCCCCCAGGCTTCTGTTAATAATGAAAAACTGTTTTTT. Protein sequence: CASSPQASVNNEKLFF.

This chain connects TRBV29-1 to TRBJ2-7; the D gene could be TRBD1 or TRBD2 (5 bases each). CDR1 and CDR2 (germline): SQVTM, ANQGSEA. The CDR3 contains 14 residues. V was trimmed by 6 bases and J by 0 bases, leaving 15 bases between them. The CDR3 region has the DNA TGCAGCGTGGCCACGGGACCGATCTCCTACGAGCAGTACTTC. Its protein is CSVATGPISYEQYF.